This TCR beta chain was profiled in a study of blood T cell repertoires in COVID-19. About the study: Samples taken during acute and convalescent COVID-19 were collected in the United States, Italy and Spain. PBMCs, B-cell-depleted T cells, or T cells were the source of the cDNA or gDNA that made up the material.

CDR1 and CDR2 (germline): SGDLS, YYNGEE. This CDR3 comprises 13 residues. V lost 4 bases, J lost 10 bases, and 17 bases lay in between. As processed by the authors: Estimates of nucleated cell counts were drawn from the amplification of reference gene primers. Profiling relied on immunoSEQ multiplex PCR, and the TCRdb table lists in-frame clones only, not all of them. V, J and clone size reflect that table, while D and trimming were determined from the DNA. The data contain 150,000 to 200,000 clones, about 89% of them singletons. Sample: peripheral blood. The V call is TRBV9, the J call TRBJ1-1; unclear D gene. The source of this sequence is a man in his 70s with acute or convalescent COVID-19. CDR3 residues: CASSSLDSSPAFF. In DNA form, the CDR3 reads TGTGCCAGCAGCTCCCTAGACTCATCCCCAGCTTTCTTT.